A single sample is the source of the 6 T cell receptor beta chains below, sequenced in a study of neurological immune-mediated disorders. TCRdb analysed the 5' RACE reads with MiXCR anew, one entry per CDR3 protein. The profile shows around 33,000 distinct CDR3 sequences, 7% to 8% of them singletons. The sample was PBMCs. Receptors originate from a woman in her forties in good health.

This clonotype was observed at least ten times. J is TRBJ1-5 and V is TRBV9, with TRBD1 as a possible D gene (5 bases). This CDR3 is built from 13 residues. The V and J ends lost 0 bases and 9 bases respectively, with 10 bases between them. Per the germline V gene, CDR1 is SGDLS and CDR2 is YYNGEE. The CDR3 here is CASSVGDLGPQHF. CDR3 coding DNA: TGTGCCAGCAGCGTAGGGGACTTGGGGCCCCAGCATTTT. The whole variable domain, remainder taken from reference TRBV9 and TRBJ1-5, is DSGVTQTPKHLITATGQRVTLRCSPRSGDLSVYWYQQSLDQGLQFLIQYYNGEERAKGNILERFSAQQFPDLHSELNLSSLELGDSALYFCASSVGDLGPQHFGDGTRLSIL.

This clonotype was recorded many times. The J gene is TRBJ2-2, the V gene TRBV24-1; D uncertain. This CDR3 is built from 13 residues. V dropped 1 base and J dropped 4 bases, with 3 bases sitting between them. Germline V gene sequence: CDR1 KGHDR, CDR2 SFDVKD. DNA for the CDR3: TGTGCCACCAGTGATTTCGTCACCGGGGAGCTGTTTTTT. Protein product: CATSDFVTGELFF.

This clonotype was seen at least ten times. The chain links TRBV12-3 or TRBV12-4 to TRBJ2-3; maybe TRBD1 (6 bases). This CDR3 is 14 amino acids long. The V end was cut by 6 bases, the J end by 0 bases, with 10 bases between. In DNA form, the CDR3 reads TGTGCCAGCAGAGGGACACCTAGCACAGATACGCAGTATTTT. It translates to CASRGTPSTDTQYF.

This clonotype came up many times. V and J are TRBV7-6 and TRBJ2-1; 8 nucleotides agree with TRBD1. In germline, CDR1 is SGHVS, CDR2 FNYEAQ. Unmatched junction bases numbered 7, after V lost 5 bases and J lost 1 base. The CDR3 has 16 residues. The DNA for the CDR3 is TGTGCCAGCAGCCCCCGGACAGGGATTTCCTACAATGAGCAGTTCTTC. Its protein product is CASSPRTGISYNEQFF.

This clonotype was detected many times. The chain has TRBV24-1 and TRBJ2-2; TRBD1 matches 9 bases. CDR3 length: 17 residues. The trim removed 5 bases at V and 6 bases at J, leaving 12 bases unmatched. Germline CDR1 reads KGHDR; CDR2 reads SFDVKD. The CDR3 sequence is CATSVTSGTGRAGELFF. The DNA for the CDR3 is TGTGCCACCAGTGTCACTTCCGGGACAGGGAGAGCCGGGGAGCTGTTTTTT.

This clonotype was observed many times. This chain connects TRBV6-1 to TRBJ2-7; the match to TRBD1 covers 10 bases. CDR1 is MNHNS, CDR2 SASEGT, per germline. The ends lost 4 bases at V and 0 bases at J; junction bases unmatched: 3. This CDR3 has 15 residues. This chain's CDR3 is CASSVGQGTSYEQYF. DNA for the CDR3: TGTGCCAGCAGTGTGGGACAGGGGACCTCCTACGAGCAGTACTTC.